Below, one T cell receptor (beta chain) is given with its context. Method: immunoSEQ multiplex PCR; TCRdb's copy keeps in-frame clones and lacks some. Among some 120,000 clones listed, around 82% were seen once. Trimming took 3 bases from V and 0 from J; bases not matched to a gene: 8. CDR1 and CDR2 (germline): KGHSH, LQKENI. CDR3 size: 16 residues. These data originate in a study of blood T cell repertoires in COVID-19. The rearrangement links TRBV18 to TRBJ2-7; 7 nucleotides agree with TRBD2. The sample was peripheral blood. The sequence was obtained from a woman aged 25 to 39 who had recovered from COVID-19. The CDR3 reads CASSPSGGLGSYEQYF. CDR3 DNA sequence: TGTGCCAGCTCACCTTCGGGGGGTTTAGGCTCCTACGAGCAGTACTTC.